This paragraph covers one TCR beta chain sequence. The antigen is unknown. The CDR3 covers 14 residues. Germline lookup yields CDR1 ENHRY and CDR2 SYGVKD. Unmatched junction bases numbered 4, after V lost 4 bases and J lost 5 bases. These data are taken from a study of T cell repertoires in cytomegalovirus infection. TCRdb fed the reads into MiXCR, producing one record per CDR3 protein. This sample carries roughly 700,000 distinct CDR3 sequences, around a third of them seen once, and the ten largest clones take 15% to 20%. The sample in question was cultured PBMCs, obtained from culture after CMV antigen stimulation. The chain employs TRBV10-3 and TRBJ1-5; 8 bases line up with TRBD1. This sequence originates from a human donor in good health (CMV status not recorded). Some clones in this sample may be carry-over from other donors' samples. Written as DNA, the CDR3 is TGTGCCATCAGTGTTCAGGGGGCGGATCAGCCCCAGCATTTT. Its protein product is CAISVQGADQPQHF.